The entry that follows covers one T cell receptor (beta chain) sequence. The CDR3 contains 18 residues. Germline values: CDR1 MNHNS, CDR2 SASEGT. V lost 3 bases to trimming and J lost 6 bases; unmatched junction nucleotides: 15. The entry originates in a study of blood T cell repertoires in COVID-19. The overall study: Whether acute or convalescent, the COVID-19 samples came from the United States, Italy and Spain.

Authors' methods: Using reference gene primer amplification, nucleated cell counts were estimated. The data were produced by immunoSEQ multiplex PCR, yet TCRdb's version contains in-frame clones alone and is incomplete. The V and J calls and the clone size are those of that table, but D and trimming were determined from the DNA. The profile shows about 140,000 clones, roughly 80% of them singletons. The chain has TRBV6-1 and TRBJ2-2; TRBD1 matches 8 bases. The sequence derives from a woman over 75 in a cohort sampled during active or convalescent COVID-19. Specimen: peripheral blood. In DNA form, the CDR3 reads TGTGCCAGCAGTGATTCACCGTCCGGGACAGGTGAATCCGGGGAGCTGTTTTTT. It yields the protein CASSDSPSGTGESGELFF.